This TCR beta chain stems from a study of early T cells in non-severe SARS-CoV-2 infection. In the study overall: From unsorted whole blood, bulk RNA was sequenced, and the chains remained unpaired.

Germline V gene lookup returns CDR1 SGDLS and CDR2 YYNGEE. Trimming took 2 bases from V and 3 from J; bases not matched to a gene: 1. This CDR3 contains 14 residues. This clonotype was seen a handful of times. One entry per CDR3 protein, called by TCRdb with MiXCR from the 5' RACE reads. The sample consists of over 75,000 distinct CDR3 sequences, around 13% of them appearing once. Sequencing was done on a sample of whole blood. The origin of this receptor is an adult who was a healthcare worker with PCR-confirmed SARS-CoV-2 infection or an uninfected control (not recorded which). This chain links TRBV9 with TRBJ1-4; 7 bases are shared with TRBD1. CDR3 protein: CASSVGTANEKLFF. DNA for the CDR3: TGTGCCAGCAGCGTCGGGACAGCTAATGAAAAACTGTTTTTT.